This TCR beta chain was found in a study of blood T cell repertoires in COVID-19. Study in general: The origin of the acute and convalescent COVID-19 samples was the United States, Italy and Spain.

The length of the CDR3 is 13 residues. Trimming took 6 bases from V and 7 from J; bases not matched to a gene: 7. Germline V CDR1 and CDR2: SQVTM, ANQGSEA. Sequenced by immunoSEQ multiplex PCR; TCRdb stores in-frame clones only, minus some. The table shows roughly 100,000 clones, with less than 90% occurring only once. The chain joins TRBV29-1 to TRBJ2-4, with 9 bases lining up with TRBD2. The TCR comes from a human donor in a cohort sampled during active COVID-19. Sequenced: peripheral blood. The CDR3 sequence is CSVVREGLNIQYF. The CDR3 DNA sequence: TGCAGCGTCGTGCGGGAGGGCCTTAACATTCAGTACTTC.